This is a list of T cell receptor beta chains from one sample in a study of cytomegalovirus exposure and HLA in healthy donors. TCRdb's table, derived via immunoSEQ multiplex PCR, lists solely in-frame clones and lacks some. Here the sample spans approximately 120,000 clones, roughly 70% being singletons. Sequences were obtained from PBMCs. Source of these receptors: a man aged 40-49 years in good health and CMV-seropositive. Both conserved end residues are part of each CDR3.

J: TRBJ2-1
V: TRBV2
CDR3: CASRAGTSVFEQFF

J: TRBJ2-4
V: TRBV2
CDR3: CASSYNRAKNIQYF

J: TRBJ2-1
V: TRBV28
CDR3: CASRGTDYTEQFF

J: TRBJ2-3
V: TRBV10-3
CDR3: CAIRDSLNSDTQYF

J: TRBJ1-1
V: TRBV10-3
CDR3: CATTRTENTEAFF

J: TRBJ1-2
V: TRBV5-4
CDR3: CASSKPPGRGDYGYTF

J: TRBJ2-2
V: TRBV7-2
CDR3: CASGTVGGELFF

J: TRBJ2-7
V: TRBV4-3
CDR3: CASSQDRGRAYEQYF

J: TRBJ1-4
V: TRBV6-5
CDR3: CASSPGGLGEKLFF

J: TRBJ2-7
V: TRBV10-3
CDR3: CAISDSSGSYEQYF

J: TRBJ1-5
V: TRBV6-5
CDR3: CASSRDFNQPQHF

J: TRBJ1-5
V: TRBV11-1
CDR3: CASSLRSRGDNQPQHF

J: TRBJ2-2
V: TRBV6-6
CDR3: CASVTGLAGAGELFF

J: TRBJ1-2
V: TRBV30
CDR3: CAWSTGGNYGYTF

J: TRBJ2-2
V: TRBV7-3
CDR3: CASSLATGRGYGELFF

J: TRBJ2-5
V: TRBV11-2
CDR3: CASSSLGTSGRETQYF

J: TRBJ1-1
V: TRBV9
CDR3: CASSALDGTVDTEAFF

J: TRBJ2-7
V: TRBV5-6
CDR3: CASSLVGGQGGEQYF

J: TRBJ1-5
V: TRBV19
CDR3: CASSAAQVRGNQPQHF

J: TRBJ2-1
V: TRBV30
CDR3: CAWTAAAEQFF

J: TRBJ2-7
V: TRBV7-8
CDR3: CASSRGLAYEQYF

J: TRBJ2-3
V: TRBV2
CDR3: CASRYRDLTDTQYF

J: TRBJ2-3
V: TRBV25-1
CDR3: CASTPGTSRDTQYF

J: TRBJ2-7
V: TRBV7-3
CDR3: CASRASGIYEQYF

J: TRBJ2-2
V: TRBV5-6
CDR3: CASSSLTGTGELFF

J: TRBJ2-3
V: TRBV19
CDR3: CASSMGTSGSNPDTQYF

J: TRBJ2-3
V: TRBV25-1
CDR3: CASSEAGGEGYAVF

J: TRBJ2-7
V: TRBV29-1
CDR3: CSAGSTFYEQYF

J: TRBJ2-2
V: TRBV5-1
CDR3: CASSLARGNTGELFF

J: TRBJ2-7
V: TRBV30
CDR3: CAWGRGTGGYEQYF

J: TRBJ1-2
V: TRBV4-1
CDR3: CASSQDHSNYGYTF

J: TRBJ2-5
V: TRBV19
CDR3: CASSREGLKTQYF

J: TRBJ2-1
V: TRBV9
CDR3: CASSARGGSYNEQFF

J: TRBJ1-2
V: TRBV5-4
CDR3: CASSLQGVHGYTF

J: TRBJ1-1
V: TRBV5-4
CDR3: CASSLGSFGSTEAFF

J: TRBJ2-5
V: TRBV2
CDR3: CASTPGTGVEETQYF

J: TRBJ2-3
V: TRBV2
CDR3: CASSDSGISTDTQYF

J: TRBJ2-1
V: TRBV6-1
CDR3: CASSEVLAALIEQFF